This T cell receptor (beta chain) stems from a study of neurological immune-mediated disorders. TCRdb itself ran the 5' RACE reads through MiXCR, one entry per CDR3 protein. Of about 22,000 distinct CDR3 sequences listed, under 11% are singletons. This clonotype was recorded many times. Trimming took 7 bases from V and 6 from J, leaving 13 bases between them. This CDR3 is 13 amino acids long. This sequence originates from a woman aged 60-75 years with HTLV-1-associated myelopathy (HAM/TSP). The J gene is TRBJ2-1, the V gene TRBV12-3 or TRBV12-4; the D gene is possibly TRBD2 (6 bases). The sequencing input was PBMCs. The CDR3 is CASKYAGSNEQFF. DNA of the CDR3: TGTGCCAGCAAATATGCGGGGAGCAATGAGCAGTTCTTC.